The sample holds one count of the clone carrying this T cell receptor beta chain. The antigen is not known. The sample belongs to a study of T cells in Graves' hyperthyroidism and ophthalmopathy. Study-level results: The model's output predicted ophthalmopathy at a median of about 6.5 months prior to onset. Most clonotypes expanded in thyroid above 0.001 were likewise present in blood.

The V end lost 1 base, the J end lost 6 bases, and 10 bases lay between the germline ends. The CDR3 sequence is 14 residues long. CDR1 and CDR2 (germline): SEHNR, FQNEAQ (reference sequence). Researchers defined stable Graves' hyperthyroidism as no ophthalmopathy progression within 18 months. Template material for amplifying TCR beta CDR3 regions consisted of RNA transcripts. With the HTBI primer set, the TCR CDR3 went through a first round of RT-PCR. TCRdb re-called the multiplex PCR reads with MiXCR, one entry per CDR3 protein. The data hold fewer than 250,000 distinct CDR3 sequences, with roughly 17% observed a single time.

V gene TRBV7-9 combines with J gene TRBJ2-4; D might be TRBD1 or TRBD2, each matching 5 bases. The specimen sequenced was blood. This receptor was taken from a man between 45 and 60 years old with Graves' hyperthyroidism. This chain's CDR3 is CASSLGAGTNIQYF. The CDR3 bases are TGTGCCAGCAGCTTAGGGGCAGGGACAAACATTCAGTACTTC.